The present entry profiles one T cell receptor (beta chain) with its context. Its antigen is still unknown. The data stem from a study of cytomegalovirus exposure and HLA in healthy donors. Notes on the study in general: It was confirmed in vitro that a few of the CMV-associated chains were specific for CMV antigens. A subsequent analysis found that TCR clusters from the first cohort also tended to co-occur in the 120 or so validation repertoires, with approximately 94% of cluster scores above 0.

Trimming at V came to 0 bases and at J to 7 bases, leaving 8 bases not matched to a gene. Germline lookup yields CDR1 LNHNV and CDR2 YYDKDF (reference sequence). This CDR3 region has 17 residues. Generated by immunoSEQ multiplex PCR, the TCRdb table keeps only in-frame clones and is missing some. The table includes more than 250,000 clones, about 90% detected once. The sequenced sample was PBMCs. The V and J genes are TRBV15 and TRBJ2-2, with 10 bases fitting TRBD2. The clonotype was recovered from a woman in her 30s in good health and CMV-seronegative. CDR3 nucleotides: TGTGCCACCAGCAGAGATGGCCCTACTAGCGGGAACGGGGAGCTGTTTTTT. Translating it yields CATSRDGPTSGNGELFF.